A single sample gave rise to the 11 T cell receptor beta chains below, sequenced in a study of PD-1 blockade in mismatch repair-deficient tumors. The assay was immunoSEQ multiplex PCR, and TCRdb's table has in-frame clones only and misses some. The repertoire holds approximately 51,000 clones, with about 85% as singletons. The material was peripheral blood, obtained less than 21 weeks after starting pembrolizumab. The receptor source for this set is an adult with mismatch repair-deficient cancer.

This chain uses TRBV11-2 with TRBJ2-3; TRBD2 aligns across 7 bases. In germline, CDR1 is SGHAT, CDR2 FQNNGV. The V and J ends lost 1 base and 3 bases, in that order; junction bases with no gene match: 10. CDR3 size: 17 residues. CDR3 loop: CASSLVGGRRPTDTQYF. CDR3 sequence (DNA): TGTGCCAGCAGCTTAGTGGGGGGGAGGCGGCCGACAGATACGCAGTATTTT.

V usage is TRBV6-5 and J usage is TRBJ1-1; D call uncertain. Deletions cut 5 bases from V and 4 bases from J, with 17 bases between. Per germline, CDR1 MNHEY and CDR2 SVGAGI. The CDR3 is 15 residues long. CDR3 region: CASSRDTTQPTEAFF. CDR3 coding DNA: TGTGCCAGCAGTCGGGATACGACCCAACCCACTGAAGCTTTCTTT.

The genes are TRBV7-9 and TRBJ2-2, with D maybe TRBD1 (5 bases). Per germline, CDR1 SEHNR and CDR2 FQNEAQ (reference sequence). The ends were cut back, 4 bases at V and 3 bases at J, with 15 bases in the middle. The CDR3 length is 16 residues. The CDR3 sequence is CASSSPGLWDTGELFF. The CDR3 region has the DNA TGTGCCAGCAGCTCCCCAGGGTTGTGGGACACCGGGGAGCTGTTTTTT.

This clone has more than one count but fewer than ten. The rearrangement links TRBV4-2 to TRBJ1-2; the match to TRBD1 covers 7 bases. Germline CDR1 is LGHNA and CDR2 is YNFKEQ. The V segment lost 0 bases and the J segment 7 bases; nucleotides outside the gene matches: 11. The CDR3 consists of 16 residues. The CDR3 region has the DNA TGTGCCAGCAGCCAAGAAGTAGGCCAGGGGGTTTTTGGCTACACCTTC. Its translation is CASSQEVGQGVFGYTF.

Concerning this clone itself: The junction shows a germline mismatch at one end, possibly a read error. The V call is TRBV5-1, the J call TRBJ2-2, with D perhaps TRBD1 (6 bases). The CDR3 totals 15 residues. Germline assignment: CDR1 SGHRS and CDR2 YFSETQ. CDR3 loop: CASSLTGNEHRGAVF. The CDR3, as DNA: TGCGCCAGCAGCTTGACAGGGAACGAACACCGGGGAGCTGTTTTT.

V usage is TRBV5-6 and J usage is TRBJ2-1, with 14 positions matching TRBD2. The CDR3 consists of 18 residues. Germline CDR1 and CDR2: SGHDT and YYEEEE. The V and J ends lost 3 bases and 12 bases, in that order; junction bases with no gene match: 17. This chain's CDR3 is CASSSPRGTSGSMQGQFF. In nucleotides, the CDR3 is TGTGCCAGCAGCTCCCCGCGTGGGACTAGCGGGAGCATGCAAGGGCAGTTCTTC.

The chain links TRBV11-2 to TRBJ1-1; TRBD1 might be the D (5 bases). The length of the CDR3 is 15 residues. The V gene's germline CDR1 is SGHAT and CDR2 FQNNGV. V lost 4 bases to trimming and J lost 0 bases, with 12 bases between them. The CDR3 bases are TGTGCCAGCAGCTCCCCGGGACGGATGAACACTGAAGCTTTCTTT. Translation: CASSSPGRMNTEAFF. Using reference TRBV11-2 and TRBJ1-1 for the parts outside the CDR3, the full variable domain is EAGVAQSPRYKIIEKRQSVAFWCNPISGHATLYWYQQILGQGPKLLIQFQNNGVVDDSQLPKDRFSAERLKGVDSTLKIQPAKLEDSAVYLCASSSPGRMNTEAFFGQGTRLTVV.

This sequence joins TRBV9 and TRBJ2-1; D is possibly TRBD1 or TRBD2 (5 bases each). Trimming took 3 bases from V and 6 from J, leaving 13 bases between them. Germline CDR1 and CDR2: SGDLS and YYNGEE. This CDR3 is 14 amino acids long. The CDR3, as DNA: TGTGCCAGCAGCGGACGGGACCGAATCAATGAGCAGTTCTTC. Translating it yields CASSGRDRINEQFF.

V gene TRBV4-3 combines with J gene TRBJ2-3; 11 nucleotides agree with TRBD2. CDR3 size: 18 residues. J lost 3 bases, V lost 0 bases, and 8 bases had no gene match. Germline CDR1 is LGHNA and CDR2 is YSLEER. CDR3 sequence: CASSQDWRSSGRTDTQYF. The CDR3 nucleotides are TGCGCCAGCAGCCAAGATTGGAGGTCTAGCGGGAGGACAGATACGCAGTATTTT.

Only a few counts were recorded for this clone. The V call is TRBV6-1, the J call TRBJ2-3; no firm D call. V was clipped by 4 bases and J by 0 bases, with 14 bases between them. CDR3 length: 16 amino acids. Germline V gene lookup returns CDR1 MNHNS and CDR2 SASEGT. The CDR3 DNA reads TGTGCCAGCAGTGCCCCGCACTCCACTAGCACAGATACGCAGTATTTT. Its protein product is CASSAPHSTSTDTQYF.

The V call is TRBV9, the J call TRBJ2-5, with D maybe TRBD2 (5 bases). Trimming took off 3 bases at V and 7 bases at J, with 13 bases between the two ends. CDR3 length: 13 amino acids. Germline CDR1 and CDR2: SGDLS and YYNGEE. CDR3 coding DNA: TGTGCCAGCAGCGCCCTAGGAGGAGGGACCCAGTACTTC. This gives the protein CASSALGGGTQYF.